One and the same sample provided the 17 T cell receptor beta chains below, sequenced in a study of T cell repertoires in cytomegalovirus infection. TCRdb fed the reads into MiXCR, producing one record per CDR3 protein. The table includes approximately 190,000 distinct CDR3 sequences, roughly 9% detected once. The material sequenced was PBMCs. Source of these receptors: a human donor in good health (CMV status not recorded). Some clones in this sample may be carry-over from other donors' samples.

Details on this clonotype: The junction differs from germline at one of its ends, possibly a read error. The chain combines TRBV12-3 or TRBV12-4 with TRBJ2-2; 8 bases fit TRBD1. The CDR3 is 14 residues long. CDR3 in amino acids: CASSLTGDTGEPFF. The DNA for the CDR3 is TGTGCCAGCAGTTTGACAGGGGACACCGGGGAGCCGTTTTTT.

The chain has TRBV25-1 and TRBJ2-7, with 8 positions matching TRBD1. Germline V gene data show CDR1 as MGHDK and CDR2 as SYGVNS. The CDR3 runs to 16 residues. V lost 3 bases and J lost 4; bases outside the gene matches: 11. DNA for the CDR3: TGTGCCAGCAGTGATTCCCGCCGACAGGGGTGGTACGAGCAGTACTTC. Translation gives CASSDSRRQGWYEQYF.

This clonotype was counted only a few times. The chain uses TRBV11-3 and TRBJ2-1, with a possible D match to TRBD2 (5 bases). Germline CDR1 reads SGHNT; CDR2 reads YENEEA. The CDR3 totals 15 residues. Trimming shortened V by 3 bases and J by 7 bases, and 16 bases separated the two germline ends. The chain's CDR3 is CASSFAGNMKNEQFF. The CDR3 nucleotides are TGTGCCAGCAGCTTCGCCGGGAACATGAAAAATGAGCAGTTCTTC. Together with reference TRBV11-3 and TRBJ2-1, the CDR3 gives the full variable domain: EAGVVQSPRYKIIEKKQPVAFWCNPISGHNTLYWYLQNLGQGPELLIRYENEEAVDDSQLPKDRFSAERLKGVDSTLKIQPAELGDSAVYLCASSFAGNMKNEQFFGPGTRLTVL.

At least ten counts were recorded for this clonotype. The rearrangement joins TRBV15 to TRBJ1-1; the D gene is possibly TRBD1 (6 bases). CDR3 length equals 14 residues. Germline V lookup: CDR1 LNHNV, CDR2 YYDKDF (reference sequence). V lost 1 base and J lost 10, with 16 bases in between. This CDR3 reads CATSRGGQGWGAFF. Written as DNA, the CDR3 is TGTGCCACCAGCAGAGGGGGGCAGGGATGGGGAGCTTTCTTT.

This clonotype was observed at least ten times. This chain connects TRBV12-3 or TRBV12-4 to TRBJ2-3; 11 bases line up with TRBD2. V shed 6 bases, J shed 5 bases, and the junction held 4 bases outside the gene matches. This CDR3 is 14 amino acids long. The CDR3 protein is CASSISGREDTQYF. As DNA, the CDR3 is TGTGCCAGCAGCATTAGCGGGAGGGAAGATACGCAGTATTTT.

A few counts support this clonotype. CDR3 protein: CSAFFPGYSNQPQHF. The CDR3 region has the DNA TGCAGTGCTTTTTTTCCGGGATATAGCAATCAGCCCCAGCATTTT. The chain joins TRBV20-1 to TRBJ1-5; D gene unclear. The length of the CDR3 is 15 residues. The V gene's germline CDR1 is DFQATT and CDR2 SNEGSKA (reference sequence). Trimming took 5 bases from V and 0 from J, leaving 14 bases between them.

There are many counts of this clonotype. The rearrangement joins TRBV7-9 to TRBJ1-5; D gene uncertain. The ends were cut back, 5 bases at V and 0 bases at J, with 14 bases in the middle. This CDR3 contains 16 residues. Germline V CDR1 and CDR2: SEHNR, FQNEAQ (reference sequence). In DNA, the CDR3 is TGTGCCAGCAGCAAATATTTGGGAGATAGCAATCAGCCCCAGCATTTT. Translation: CASSKYLGDSNQPQHF.

This sequence joins TRBV4-3 and TRBJ2-1; D ambiguous. This CDR3 is 13 amino acids long. Looked up from germline, CDR1 is LGHNA and CDR2 is YSLEER. V dropped 0 bases and J dropped 8 bases, with 8 bases sitting between them. CDR3 sequence: CASSQDKWHEQFF. CDR3 nucleotide sequence: TGCGCCAGCAGCCAAGATAAGTGGCATGAGCAGTTCTTC.

This clonotype has at least ten counts. The chain recombines TRBV7-7 with TRBJ2-2; TRBD2 matches 11 bases. The CDR3 is made up of 18 amino acids. V was pared by 5 bases and J by 6 bases, with 14 bases of the junction left unmatched. Germline values: CDR1 SSHAT, CDR2 FNYEAQ (reference sequence). CDR3 nucleotides: TGTGCCAGCAGCCCCCGCGCGGGGAATAGCGGGGGGGCCGGGGAGCTGTTTTTT. This gives the protein CASSPRAGNSGGAGELFF.

This clonotype appeared a few times. The chain carries TRBV6-2 or TRBV6-3 and TRBJ2-5; the match to TRBD2 covers 9 bases. V shed 5 bases and J 5 bases; nucleotides not matched to a gene: 12. This CDR3 region has 16 residues. The germline CDR1 and CDR2 sequences are MNHEY and SVGEGT. The CDR3 sequence is CASSLSGGGRAETQYF. The CDR3 nucleotides read TGTGCCAGCAGTCTTTCTGGCGGCGGGAGGGCTGAGACCCAGTACTTC.

At least ten counts were recorded for this clonotype. The rearrangement joins TRBV12-3 or TRBV12-4 to TRBJ1-2; possibly TRBD1 for D (6 bases). Trimming stripped 5 bases from V and 2 bases from J, with 9 bases between. The CDR3 is made up of 13 amino acids. The CDR3 reads CASSRTVNYGYTF. The CDR3 DNA reads as TGTGCCAGCAGTCGGACAGTAAACTATGGCTACACCTTC.

This clonotype has at least ten counts. The genes are TRBV5-6 and TRBJ2-2, with a possible D match to TRBD2 (6 bases). The CDR3 is 12 residues long. Germline V gives CDR1 SGHDT, CDR2 YYEEEE. V gave up 4 bases and J gave up 6 bases, with 7 bases separating them. The CDR3 DNA reads as TGTGCCAGCAGCGGAGGGGCCGGGGAGCTGTTTTTT. It encodes CASSGGAGELFF.

This clonotype has a count of ten or more. DNA for the CDR3: TGTGCCAGCAGTATCATCGGACAGAACACTGAAGCTTTCTTT. Its protein product is CASSIIGQNTEAFF. The J gene is TRBJ1-1, the V gene TRBV28; maybe TRBD1 (5 bases). From germline, CDR1 is MDHEN and CDR2 SYDVKM. This CDR3 contains 14 residues. V was clipped by 5 bases and J by 1 base, with 11 bases between them.

This clonotype was seen repeatedly, ten times or more. This CDR3 is CASSLSSRFADTQYF. In nucleotides, the CDR3 is TGTGCCAGCAGCTTATCTTCCCGATTCGCAGATACGCAGTATTTT. The chain couples TRBV7-8 to TRBJ2-3; D is uncertain. The ends were cut back, 2 bases at V and 4 bases at J, with 13 bases in the middle. There are 15 residues in the CDR3. Germline V gives CDR1 SGHVS, CDR2 FQNEAQ.

The V call is TRBV11-2, the J call TRBJ2-1; D may be TRBD2 (5 bases). Germline loops: CDR1 SGHAT, CDR2 FQNNGV. Trimming shortened V by 0 bases and J by 8 bases, and 8 bases separated the two germline ends. The CDR3 has 13 residues. The CDR3 loop is CASSLDWGDEQFF. For the CDR3, the DNA is TGTGCCAGCAGCTTAGACTGGGGAGATGAGCAGTTCTTC.

Many counts were recorded for this clonotype. The chain carries TRBV12-3 or TRBV12-4 and TRBJ2-5, with 11 bases aligning to TRBD2. Trimming at V came to 3 bases and at J to 2 bases, leaving 2 bases not matched to a gene. There are 15 residues in the CDR3. The CDR3 is CASSLGLAAQETQYF. CDR3 DNA sequence: TGTGCCAGCAGTTTGGGACTAGCGGCACAAGAGACCCAGTACTTC.

CDR3 sequence: CAEGVGGYGYTF. The CDR3 DNA reads as TGTGCCGAAGGGGTAGGAGGCTATGGCTACACCTTC. The J gene is TRBJ1-2, the V gene TRBV28; a weak D match, TRBD1 (5 bases). With 11 bases removed from V and 4 bases from J, the gap between germline ends came to 14 bases. Germline V lookup: CDR1 MDHEN, CDR2 SYDVKM. This CDR3 comprises 12 residues.